The rows below give T cell receptor beta chains drawn from one sample of a study of identical twins. MiXCR, run by TCRdb on the 5' RACE reads, gives a single entry per CDR3 protein. Of around 650,000 distinct CDR3 sequences in the sample, about 7% were seen once. The data were also submitted as part of a second study, on yellow fever vaccine responses in identical twins.

Sequences were obtained from PBMCs. These receptors were obtained from a woman younger than 30 in good health. The conserved cysteine and the conserved F or W are not part of the CDR3 here. Each record gives: J gene, clone size, V gene, CDR3 protein. A clone size is listed for some rows: how often the clone was seen (once, few, many), or a class if it is expanded.

TRBJ2-5 | . | TRBV12-3/TRBV12-4 | ASSLDRVREETQY
TRBJ1-4 | few | TRBV6-1 | ASSADRGGILF
TRBJ2-5 | . | TRBV20-1 | SASLWRGEEETQY
TRBJ2-1 | few | TRBV24-1 | ATSDRRTSGRYNEQF
TRBJ2-3 | . | TRBV20-1 | CASPGLGGSSTDTQY
TRBJ2-5 | . | TRBV29-1 | SVEFTEAGRQETQY
TRBJ2-1 | many | TRBV5-1 | ASSISGYEQF
TRBJ2-5 | few | TRBV20-1 | SARVAPSFQETQY
TRBJ1-1 | . | TRBV29-1 | SVEAATMNTEAF
TRBJ2-5 | . | TRBV5-1 | ASSPRGVLETQY
TRBJ2-5 | many | TRBV18 | ASSLMTRRVQETQY
TRBJ1-5 | . | TRBV2 | ASSARQGNQPQH
TRBJ2-1 | many | TRBV2 | ASSEGGNSYNEQF
TRBJ2-2 | many | TRBV7-6 | ASSLGTSNTGELF
TRBJ1-5 | many | TRBV24-1 | ATSDSSTGGNQPQH
TRBJ2-3 | few | TRBV10-3 | AITKTGTLTRSTDTQY
TRBJ2-2 | few | TRBV11-2 | ASSLEARIAGTNTGELF
TRBJ1-2 | . | TRBV15 | ATSREGRAGGYT
TRBJ2-7 | few | TRBV7-8 | ASSPAGPGEQY
TRBJ2-5 | few | TRBV29-1 | SAIPGRRGGWETQY
TRBJ2-1 | . | TRBV11-1 | ASSPRQSFQGYSYNEQF
TRBJ2-7 | few | TRBV5-1 | ASSRGQGVTYEQY
TRBJ1-4 | . | TRBV5-1 | ASSLGSVSNEKLF
TRBJ2-5 | . | TRBV20-1 | SASGTSGEETQY
TRBJ2-1 | few | TRBV28 | ASTENVRRSSYNEQF
TRBJ2-2 | few | TRBV5-1 | ASSPSGQGVFGELF
TRBJ2-7 | many | TRBV6-1 | ASGKRLQGSISYEQY
TRBJ2-7 | few | TRBV9 | ASSPSNRVYEQY
TRBJ1-4 | . | TRBV4-1 | ASSQGPGEEKLF
TRBJ2-2 | . | TRBV13 | ASSPRGREGTGELF
TRBJ2-5 | many | TRBV12-3/TRBV12-4 | ASSLVQKETQY
TRBJ2-1 | many | TRBV10-2 | ASRRTSGLYNEQF
TRBJ2-1 | . | TRBV5-1 | ASSLGRLAGSGSEQF
TRBJ1-4 | . | TRBV4-1 | ASSQGPGRTRATNEKLF
TRBJ1-2 | many | TRBV28 | ASSWTDYGYT
TRBJ2-5 | few | TRBV20-1 | SATHPPETQY
TRBJ2-1 | few | TRBV4-2 | ASSQDYRVSSEQF
TRBJ2-3 | . | TRBV20-1 | SASRARADAQY
TRBJ2-7 | many | TRBV12-3/TRBV12-4 | ASSPQGQGAYEQY
TRBJ2-5 | . | TRBV29-1 | SVGGPGTGMETQY
TRBJ2-1 | few | TRBV28 | ASSSRTGGNEQF
TRBJ1-6 | . | TRBV5-5 | ASSLQDHNSPLH
TRBJ2-2 | many | TRBV2 | ASSDYHSSLGF
TRBJ2-1 | few | TRBV29-1 | SVEGGPGLAGSYNEQF
TRBJ2-3 | few | TRBV28 | ASRNPGGRTDTQY
TRBJ2-7 | few | TRBV21-1 | ASSKESELRGIGYEQY
TRBJ1-3 | many | TRBV12-3/TRBV12-4 | ASSSPQGAGNTIY
TRBJ2-5 | many | TRBV5-1 | ASTERETQY
TRBJ1-1 | few | TRBV15 | ATSRDTGETEAF
TRBJ2-3 | few | TRBV28 | ASTSIGAGAQY
TRBJ1-6 | many | TRBV12-3/TRBV12-4 | ASSRQGQPLH
TRBJ1-4 | . | TRBV12-3/TRBV12-4 | ASSFRGANEKLF
TRBJ2-1 | . | TRBV29-1 | SVEVLANNEQF